The T cell receptor (beta chain) under discussion was sequenced for a study of beta chain features in type 1 diabetes. At the level of the study: Taken together, all samples contributed approximately 110,000,000 examined sorted cells.

Sorting that relied on CD45RO/CCR7/CD25/CD127/CD95/CD27 yielded CD4+ naive, central memory, regulatory and stem cell-like memory cells. The study, taken as a whole, reports: Shorter TCRB CDR3s, moderately but significantly so, marked every one of the four CD4+ subsets in Type 1 diabetes patients. No resolution was reached here on whether HLA type influences TCRB rearrangement.

The CDR3 loop spans 14 amino acids. The germline gives CDR1 LNHNV, CDR2 YYDKDF (reference sequence). J gave up 4 bases and V 7 bases, and 3 bases lay outside the gene matches. Isolated RNA was reverse transcribed in full, so expressed TCRB transcripts were sequenced. TCRdb keeps only in-frame clones here, not all; method: immunoSEQ multiplex PCR. The sample yields roughly 260,000 clones, under 13% seen once. As regards this clone: Its antigen is not known.

This receptor was taken from a man between 25 and 39 years old with type 1 diabetes. Sequencing used naive CD4+ T cells from blood. The chain uses TRBV15 and TRBJ2-1, with 11 bases identical to TRBD2. CDR3 bases: TGTGCCACCAAAACTAGCGGGGGATACAATGAGCAGTTCTTC. It encodes CATKTSGGYNEQFF.